These 27 T cell receptor beta chains were all obtained from the same sample, sequenced in a study of T-cell reconstitution after alpha-beta-depleted transplantation in children. The authors prepared the TCRbeta library with unique molecular identifiers. TCRdb re-called the PCR reads with MiXCR, one entry per CDR3 protein. The sample includes a few hundred thousand distinct CDR3 sequences, 20% to 30% seen only once; the top ten take about a third. Material: PBMCs, obtained before TCRalphabeta/CD19-depleted stem cell transplant. The receptors originated from a boy in the first two years of life with Wiskott-Aldrich syndrome, due to receive a stem cell transplant.

This chain links TRBV5-1 with TRBJ2-3; 9 nucleotides align to TRBD2. The CDR3 extends over 16 amino acids. The germline V gene encodes CDR1 SGHRS and CDR2 YFSETQ. After removal of 4 bases from V and 2 bases from J, the junction contained 8 bases not matched to a gene. CDR3 DNA sequence: TGCGCCAGCAGCCCCCCGACTAGCGGAACCACAGATACGCAGTATTTT. Translation gives CASSPPTSGTTDTQYF.

This clonotype was detected only once. This sequence joins TRBV27 and TRBJ2-7; D ambiguous. The CDR3 runs 13 residues. Trimming removed 5 bases from V and 6 bases from J, with 14 bases in between. CDR1 and CDR2 (germline): MNHEY, SMNVEV (reference sequence). CDR3 nucleotides: TGTGCCAGCAGTGCCTCTGGCTCCGGCGAGCAGTACTTC. Its protein product is CASSASGSGEQYF.

The chain has TRBV10-3 and TRBJ2-2; D perhaps matches TRBD1 (5 bases). Per germline, CDR1 ENHRY and CDR2 SYGVKD. The CDR3 sequence is 13 residues long. V lost 6 bases and J 7 bases, leaving 12 bases between the germline ends. The CDR3: CAIRHTGDGELFF. Here the CDR3 DNA reads TGTGCCATCAGGCATACAGGAGACGGGGAGCTGTTTTTT.

This chain links TRBV3-1 with TRBJ1-6; unclear D gene. CDR1 and CDR2 (germline): LGHDT, YNNKEL (reference sequence). The CDR3 spans 17 residues. V was clipped by 4 bases and J by 8 bases, with 21 bases between them. The CDR3 nucleotides are TGTGCCAGCAGCCCTGGCCGAGGGAGGGCTCTGGATTCACCCCTCCACTTT. Translated: CASSPGRGRALDSPLHF.

This chain connects TRBV5-1 to TRBJ2-1; D remains ambiguous. The CDR3 is 12 amino acids. Trimming took off 0 bases at V and 8 bases at J, with 6 bases between the two ends. CDR1 is SGHRS and CDR2 is YFSETQ in the germline V gene. CDR3 amino acids: CASSLAKDEQFF. CDR3 coding DNA: TGCGCCAGCAGCTTGGCGAAGGATGAGCAGTTCTTC.

CDR3 amino acids: CSARDTWEFEQFF. The CDR3 DNA follows: TGCAGTGCTAGAGATACGTGGGAGTTTGAGCAGTTCTTC. This sequence joins TRBV20-1 and TRBJ2-1; possible D gene TRBD2, 5 bases. V shed 0 bases and J shed 9 bases, with 12 bases lying between them. The CDR3 covers 13 residues. Germline V gives CDR1 DFQATT, CDR2 SNEGSKA (reference sequence).

The chain has TRBV5-1 and TRBJ2-1; possible D gene TRBD1, 6 bases. V was clipped by 4 bases and J by 0 bases, with 17 bases between them. The CDR3 has 17 amino acids. Germline V gene lookup returns CDR1 SGHRS and CDR2 YFSETQ. This chain's CDR3 is CASSATSQGSSYNEQFF. In DNA form, the CDR3 reads TGCGCCAGCAGCGCAACATCTCAGGGGAGCTCCTACAATGAGCAGTTCTTC.

This chain connects TRBV5-1 to TRBJ2-2, with D maybe TRBD2 (6 bases). From germline, CDR1 is SGHRS and CDR2 YFSETQ. The CDR3 has 15 residues. The germline V and J ends were trimmed by 4 bases and 4 bases, with 14 bases remaining between them. CDR3 coding DNA: TGCGCCAGCAGCGGGAGCGGGCAGATCACCGGGGAGCTGTTTTTT. This sequence encodes CASSGSGQITGELFF.

This clonotype was seen only a few times. The rearrangement uses TRBV5-1 and TRBJ1-2, with a weak D call TRBD1 (5 bases). CDR1 SGHRS and CDR2 YFSETQ come from the germline V gene. This CDR3 spans 16 amino acids. V was cut by 3 bases and J by 6 bases, with 21 bases left in between. CDR3 sequence: CASSSGPNLMGDGYTF. CDR3 nucleotides: TGCGCCAGCAGCTCGGGGCCAAACCTGATGGGGGATGGCTACACCTTC.

The J gene is TRBJ1-4, the V gene TRBV12-3 or TRBV12-4, with D possibly TRBD1 on 6 matching bases. This CDR3 has 16 amino acids. V was shortened by 6 bases and J by 0 bases, with 14 bases between the two germline ends. The CDR3 DNA reads TGTGCCAGCAGCCCATTGGAGGGGGCAACTAATGAAAAACTGTTTTTT. This codes for CASSPLEGATNEKLFF.

The chain couples TRBV28 to TRBJ2-7; 9 bases are a match to TRBD1. Germline trimming cut 2 bases from V and 7 bases from J; bases unmatched to any gene: 6. The CDR3 consists of 14 residues. Germline CDR1 MDHEN, CDR2 SYDVKM. This CDR3 reads CASSLHRGREEQYF. The CDR3 nucleotides are TGTGCCAGCAGTTTACACAGGGGGCGCGAAGAGCAGTACTTC.

The rearrangement links TRBV5-1 to TRBJ2-2, with a possible D match to TRBD1 (5 bases). The CDR3 spans 14 residues. Germline assignment: CDR1 SGHRS and CDR2 YFSETQ. Trimming took 2 bases from V and 5 from J, leaving 10 bases between them. For the CDR3, the DNA is TGCGCCAGCAGCTTACACCCAGGGACCGGGGAGCTGTTTTTT. Its translation: CASSLHPGTGELFF.

CDR3 nucleotide sequence: TGTGCCAGCAGCCCTAAGATGGGACAGGGCCTATTAATCCGGGGGGACACCGGGGAGCTGTTTTTT. It codes for CASSPKMGQGLLIRGDTGELFF. The V and J genes are TRBV5-6 and TRBJ2-2; 9 nucleotides line up with TRBD1. The CDR3 runs to 22 residues. Germline V gives CDR1 SGHDT, CDR2 YYEEEE. The trim removed 4 bases at V and 3 bases at J, leaving 25 bases unmatched.

The chain combines TRBV3-1 with TRBJ2-7, with D tentatively TRBD2 (6 bases). The CDR3 contains 13 residues. Germline V gene sequence: CDR1 LGHDT, CDR2 YNNKEL (reference sequence). V was pared by 9 bases and J by 0 bases, with 12 bases between. CDR3 protein: CASRERSSYEQYF. CDR3 coding DNA: TGTGCCAGTCGGGAGAGGAGCTCCTACGAGCAGTACTTC.

The V call is TRBV5-1, the J call TRBJ2-1; maybe TRBD1 (5 bases). Per the germline V gene, CDR1 is SGHRS and CDR2 is YFSETQ. V was cut by 0 bases and J by 5 bases, with 18 bases left in between. CDR3 length: 17 amino acids. The CDR3 here is CASSLAVVVGVHNEQFF. The CDR3 DNA reads as TGCGCCAGCAGCTTGGCAGTGGTGGTAGGGGTCCACAATGAGCAGTTCTTC.

Only a few counts were recorded for this clonotype. The junction does not match germline at one end; this may be a read error. V and J are TRBV2 and TRBJ1-3; D unclear. CDR1 SNHLY and CDR2 FYNNEI come from the germline V gene. CDR3 length equals 16 residues. For the CDR3, the DNA is TGTGCCAGCAGAGAAGTCCTTATCATGGCAGGAAACACCATATATTTT. It yields the protein CASREVLIMAGNTIYF.

This rearrangement joins TRBV7-2 to TRBJ1-1; D call uncertain. The CDR3 extends over 14 amino acids. Germline values: CDR1 SGHTA, CDR2 FQGNSA. Trimming removed 3 bases at V and 11 bases at J, with 19 bases between. Here the CDR3 reads CASSFFQLLGEAFF. The CDR3 bases are TGTGCCAGCAGCTTCTTTCAACTCCTCGGGGAGGCTTTCTTT.

V usage is TRBV5-1 and J usage is TRBJ2-1, with a weak D call TRBD1 (5 bases). This CDR3 is 15 amino acids long. Germline CDR1 SGHRS, CDR2 YFSETQ. V was cut by 0 bases and J by 7 bases, with 14 bases left in between. The CDR3 loop reads CASSLVDSSRNEQFF. The CDR3 DNA reads TGCGCCAGCAGCTTGGTAGACAGTAGTCGAAATGAGCAGTTCTTC.

This clonotype was detected a few times. The chain is built from TRBV5-1 and TRBJ2-6; TRBD2 matches at 11 bases. Germline V gene sequence: CDR1 SGHRS, CDR2 YFSETQ. J lost 2 bases, V lost 4 bases, and 11 bases had no gene match. The CDR3 extends over 19 amino acids. In nucleotides, the CDR3 is TGCGCCAGCAGCCTGGCTACTAGCGGGAGATTCCCTGGGGCCAACGTCCTGACTTTC. Translation gives CASSLATSGRFPGANVLTF.

The V and J genes are TRBV12-3 or TRBV12-4 and TRBJ2-3; possibly TRBD1 or TRBD2 for D (6 bases each). Trimming cost V 5 bases and J 8 bases, with 14 bases left between them. The CDR3 is made up of 13 amino acids. CDR3: CASSAKWGATQYF. The CDR3 bases are TGTGCCAGCAGTGCCAAATGGGGGGCTACGCAGTATTTT.

The table lists this clonotype with a few counts. V is TRBV20-1 and J is TRBJ1-1, with D unclear. V lost 1 base to trimming and J lost 6 bases, with 12 bases between them. There are 13 residues in the CDR3. Germline V gene lookup returns CDR1 DFQATT and CDR2 SNEGSKA (reference sequence). CDR3 sequence: CSARVEAGSEAFF. CDR3 nucleotides: TGCAGTGCTAGAGTCGAGGCTGGCTCTGAAGCTTTCTTT.

The chain combines TRBV4-1 with TRBJ2-1, with D possibly matching TRBD2 (7 bases). Germline V gives CDR1 MGHRA, CDR2 YSYEKL. This CDR3 has 14 residues. Trimming removed 4 bases at V and 9 bases at J, with 16 bases between. The CDR3 bases are TGCGCCAGCAGCCCTAATGGGGGGGCCGGTGAGCAGTTCTTC. It encodes CASSPNGGAGEQFF.

This clonotype was recorded a few times. The V call is TRBV15, the J call TRBJ2-4; D might be TRBD1 (6 bases). Germline lookup yields CDR1 LNHNV and CDR2 YYDKDF (reference sequence). The CDR3 is 14 amino acids. V was clipped by 3 bases and J by 6 bases, with 12 bases between them. CDR3 protein: CATSSEPRGNIQYF. The CDR3 region has the DNA TGTGCCACCAGCAGTGAACCCAGGGGAAACATTCAGTACTTC.

This clonotype was observed a few times. The chain combines TRBV11-2 with TRBJ2-2, with unresolved D. Trimming removed 1 base at V and 2 bases at J, with 11 bases between. Per germline, CDR1 SGHAT and CDR2 FQNNGV. The CDR3 is 16 residues long. The chain's CDR3 is CASSLGSAGNTGELFF. Written as DNA, the CDR3 is TGTGCCAGCAGCTTAGGATCGGCCGGAAACACCGGGGAGCTGTTTTTT.

This clonotype appeared a few times. The J gene is TRBJ1-5, the V gene TRBV19; no reliable D call. This CDR3 region has 15 residues. CDR1 and CDR2 from the germline V gene are LNHDA and SQIVND (reference sequence). Trimming stripped 4 bases from V and 3 bases from J, with 13 bases between. DNA of the CDR3: TGTGCCAGTAGTACGGGAGCGAGGGTCAATCAGCCCCAGCATTTT. Translated, it gives CASSTGARVNQPQHF.

This chain links TRBV5-1 with TRBJ2-7; 7 bases match TRBD2. Germline trimming cut 5 bases from V and 6 bases from J; bases unmatched to any gene: 14. Germline CDR1 and CDR2: SGHRS and YFSETQ. The CDR3 sequence is 15 residues long. The CDR3 sequence is CASSKGSSGNPEQYF. The CDR3 nucleotides are TGCGCCAGCAGTAAGGGGTCGAGCGGGAACCCCGAGCAGTACTTC.

The J gene is TRBJ2-3, the V gene TRBV7-9; 7 positions match TRBD1. The CDR3 has 15 residues. V dropped 5 bases and J dropped 4; count of bases not matched to a gene: 9. In germline, CDR1 is SEHNR, CDR2 FQNEAQ (reference sequence). DNA for the CDR3: TGTGCCAGCAGCCCCAGAAGCGACAGGGCAGATACGCAGTATTTT. Translating gives CASSPRSDRADTQYF.